These T cell receptor beta chains were read from a single sample in a study of blood T cell repertoires in COVID-19. The protocol was immunoSEQ multiplex PCR, while the TCRdb copy is restricted to in-frame clones and leaves out a portion. The data contain 300,000 to 400,000 clones, more than 75% of them seen just once; the ten biggest clones take up about 6.9%. Material for sequencing was peripheral blood. These receptors came from a woman between 45 and 65 years old with COVID-19, enrolled during active disease. The CDR3 runs from the conserved cysteine through the conserved F or W. A D gene is named only where the DNA matches it firmly. The listing skips clone size in some rows; elsewhere it reads once, few, many or a size class.

CDR3aa: CASSPNKNLNYGYTF; CDR3nt: TGTGCCAGCAGCCCCAACAAGAATCTTAACTATGGCTACACCTTC; d_gene: -; v_gene: TRBV7-9; j_gene: TRBJ1-2; abundance: -
CDR3aa: CAWATSGGHYEQYF; CDR3nt: TGTGCCTGGGCTACTAGCGGGGGCCACTACGAGCAGTACTTC; d_gene: TRBD2; v_gene: TRBV30; j_gene: TRBJ2-7; abundance: once
CDR3aa: CASSEARLAGVIDEQYF; CDR3nt: TGTGCCAGCAGTGAAGCCCGCCTAGCGGGAGTGATTGACGAGCAGTACTTC; d_gene: TRBD2; v_gene: TRBV6-1; j_gene: TRBJ2-7; abundance: -
CDR3aa: CASSSDSFTDTQYF; CDR3nt: TGTGCCAGCAGCTCAGACAGTTTCACAGATACGCAGTATTTT; d_gene: -; v_gene: TRBV5-4; j_gene: TRBJ2-3; abundance: -
CDR3aa: CATRLAGGLEQFF; CDR3nt: TGTGCCACCCGACTAGCGGGAGGGCTTGAGCAGTTCTTC; d_gene: TRBD2; v_gene: TRBV27; j_gene: TRBJ2-1; abundance: -
CDR3aa: CASSYGVAGGPPREQYF; CDR3nt: TGTGCCAGCAGTTACGGGGTAGCGGGAGGGCCGCCCCGGGAGCAGTACTTC; d_gene: TRBD2; v_gene: TRBV6-2/TRBV6-3; j_gene: TRBJ2-7; abundance: -
CDR3aa: CASSSTYLGNQPQHF; CDR3nt: TGTGCCAGCAGTTCCACTTATCTTGGTAATCAGCCCCAGCATTTT; d_gene: -; v_gene: TRBV6-5; j_gene: TRBJ1-5; abundance: few
CDR3aa: CASSRGREAHNEQFF; CDR3nt: TGTGCCAGTAGCCGCGGGCGGGAGGCCCACAATGAGCAGTTCTTC; d_gene: TRBD2; v_gene: TRBV19; j_gene: TRBJ2-1; abundance: -
CDR3aa: CSALRETQYF; CDR3nt: TGCAGTGCCTTGAGAGAGACCCAGTACTTC; d_gene: -; v_gene: TRBV20-1; j_gene: TRBJ2-5; abundance: -
CDR3aa: CTSKPNEGPGRGNTEAFF; CDR3nt: TGCACCAGCAAACCCAATGAGGGACCGGGCAGGGGGAACACTGAAGCTTTCTTT; d_gene: -; v_gene: TRBV1; j_gene: TRBJ1-1; abundance: -
CDR3aa: CASSTSGGLTDTQYF; CDR3nt: TGTGCCAGCAGCACTAGCGGGGGGCTCACAGATACGCAGTATTTT; d_gene: TRBD2; v_gene: TRBV11-2; j_gene: TRBJ2-3; abundance: -
CDR3aa: CAISDTGLRTGGSNGYTF; CDR3nt: TGTGCCATCAGTGATACCGGTCTCCGGACAGGGGGCTCGAATGGCTACACCTTC; d_gene: TRBD1; v_gene: TRBV10-3; j_gene: TRBJ1-2; abundance: once
CDR3aa: CASSSPGQGAEKLFF; CDR3nt: TGCGCCAGCAGCTCCCCCGGACAGGGGGCTGAAAAACTGTTTTTT; d_gene: TRBD1; v_gene: TRBV5-1; j_gene: TRBJ1-4; abundance: -